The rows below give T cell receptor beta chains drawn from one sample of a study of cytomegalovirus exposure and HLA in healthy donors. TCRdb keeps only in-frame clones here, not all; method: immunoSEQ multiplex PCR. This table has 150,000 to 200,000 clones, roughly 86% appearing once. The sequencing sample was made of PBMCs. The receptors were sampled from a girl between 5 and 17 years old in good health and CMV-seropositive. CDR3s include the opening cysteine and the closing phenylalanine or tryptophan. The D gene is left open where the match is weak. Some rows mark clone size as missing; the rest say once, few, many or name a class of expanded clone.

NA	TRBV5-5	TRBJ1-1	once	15	CASSLRRDGDTEAFF	TGTGCCAGCAGCTTACGCCGCGACGGGGACACTGAAGCTTTCTTT
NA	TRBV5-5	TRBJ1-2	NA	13	CASSPDPRYGYTF	TGTGCCAGCAGCCCAGACCCGCGGTACGGCTACACCTTC
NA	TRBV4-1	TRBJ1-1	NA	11	CASSQEYKAFF	TGCGCCAGCAGCCAAGAGTACAAAGCTTTCTTT
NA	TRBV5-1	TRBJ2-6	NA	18	CASSLNTGRQSGANVLTF	TGCGCCAGCAGCTTGAATACAGGCCGTCAATCTGGGGCCAACGTCCTGACTTTC
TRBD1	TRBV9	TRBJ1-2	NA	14	CASDRGAYNYGYTF	TGTGCCAGCGACAGGGGGGCTTATAACTATGGCTACACCTTC
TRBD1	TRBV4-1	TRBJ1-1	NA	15	CASSQWAGGNTEAFF	TGCGCCAGCAGCCAATGGGCAGGGGGAAACACTGAAGCTTTCTTT
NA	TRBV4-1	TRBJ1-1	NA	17	CASSQGGARLGHTEAFF	TGCGCCAGCAGCCAAGGTGGGGCCAGGCTCGGTCACACTGAAGCTTTCTTT
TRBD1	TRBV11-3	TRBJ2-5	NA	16	CASSLEDTGGEETQYF	TGTGCCAGCAGCTTAGAAGATACAGGGGGCGAAGAGACCCAGTACTTC
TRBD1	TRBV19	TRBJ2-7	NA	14	CASSARDRPYEQYF	TGTGCCAGTAGTGCCCGGGACAGACCCTACGAGCAGTACTTC
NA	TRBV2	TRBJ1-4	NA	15	CASKAIRGANEKLFF	TGTGCCAGCAAGGCAATACGAGGAGCTAATGAAAAACTGTTTTTT
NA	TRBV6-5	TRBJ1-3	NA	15	CASSLDSFSGNTIYF	TGTGCCAGCAGTCTCGACAGTTTCTCTGGAAACACCATATATTTT
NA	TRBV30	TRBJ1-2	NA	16	CAWSRDPDRRDYGYTF	TGTGCCTGGAGCCGGGACCCCGATCGGAGGGACTATGGCTACACCTTC
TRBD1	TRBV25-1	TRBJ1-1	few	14	CASSLDRDLTEAFF	TGTGCCAGCAGTCTCGACAGGGACCTCACTGAAGCTTTCTTT
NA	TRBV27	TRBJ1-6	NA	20	CASSLSSPPLRKGFMAPLHF	TGTGCCAGCAGTTTATCGTCCCCCCCATTGAGGAAGGGGTTTATGGCACCCCTCCACTTT
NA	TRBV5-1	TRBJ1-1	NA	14	CASSFSGPGTEAFF	TGCGCCAGCAGCTTCTCAGGGCCTGGGACTGAAGCTTTCTTT
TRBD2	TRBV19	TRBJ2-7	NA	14	CASSPASGGYEQYF	TGTGCCAGTAGTCCCGCTAGCGGGGGATACGAGCAGTACTTC
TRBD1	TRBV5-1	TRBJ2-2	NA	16	CASSSSSTGGTGELFF	TGCGCCAGCAGCTCCTCGTCGACAGGGGGAACCGGGGAGCTGTTTTTT
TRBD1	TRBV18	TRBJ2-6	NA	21	CASSPRTGGAPKSSGANVLTF	TGTGCCAGCTCACCCAGGACAGGGGGCGCCCCAAAGAGCTCTGGGGCCAACGTCCTGACTTTC
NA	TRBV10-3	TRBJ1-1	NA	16	CAISESRGAGDTEAFF	TGTGCCATCAGTGAGTCCCGGGGGGCCGGTGACACTGAAGCTTTCTTT
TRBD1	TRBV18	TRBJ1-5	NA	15	CASSPGTGGNQPQHF	TGTGCCAGCTCACCCGGGACAGGGGGCAATCAGCCCCAGCATTTT
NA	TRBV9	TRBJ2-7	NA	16	CASSKNARDTYYEQYF	TGTGCCAGCAGCAAAAATGCACGGGACACCTACTACGAGCAGTACTTC
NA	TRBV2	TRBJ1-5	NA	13	CASSERGGQPQHF	TGTGCCAGCAGTGAAAGAGGGGGTCAGCCCCAGCATTTT
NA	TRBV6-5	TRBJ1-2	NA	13	CASSYSSRGGYTF	TGTGCCAGCAGTTACTCGAGCCGGGGTGGCTACACCTTC
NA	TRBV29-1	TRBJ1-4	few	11	CSVRQGDKLFF	TGCAGCGTGCGTCAAGGGGATAAACTGTTTTTT
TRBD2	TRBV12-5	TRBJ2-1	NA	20	CASGLPGLAGGPNSYNEQFF	TGTGCTAGTGGTTTGCCGGGACTAGCGGGGGGGCCTAATTCCTACAATGAGCAGTTCTTC
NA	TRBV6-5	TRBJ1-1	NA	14	CASSRDTANTEAFF	TGTGCCAGTTCCCGGGACACAGCAAACACTGAAGCTTTCTTT
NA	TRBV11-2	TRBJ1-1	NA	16	CASSLGYSTMNTEAFF	TGTGCCAGCAGCTTAGGGTACAGCACCATGAACACTGAAGCTTTCTTT
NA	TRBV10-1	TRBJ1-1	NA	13	CASSGQTNTEAFF	TGCGCCAGCAGTGGACAGACGAACACTGAAGCTTTCTTT
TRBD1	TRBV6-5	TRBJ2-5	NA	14	CASSPGQAQETQYF	TGTGCCAGCAGCCCGGGACAGGCCCAAGAGACCCAGTACTTC
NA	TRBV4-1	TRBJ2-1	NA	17	CASSQDGQERAYNEQFF	TGCGCCAGCAGCCAAGACGGACAAGAGCGGGCGTACAATGAGCAGTTCTTC
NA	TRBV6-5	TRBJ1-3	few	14	CASTRAGSGNTIYF	TGTGCCAGCACGCGGGCCGGCTCTGGAAACACCATATATTTT
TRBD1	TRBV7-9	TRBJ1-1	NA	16	CASSPPRTGGEHEAFF	TGTGCCAGCAGCCCGCCCCGGACAGGGGGCGAACATGAAGCTTTCTTT
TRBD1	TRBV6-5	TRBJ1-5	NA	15	CASRRDRASNQPQHF	TGTGCCAGCAGAAGAGACAGGGCGAGCAATCAGCCCCAGCATTTT
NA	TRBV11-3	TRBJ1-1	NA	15	CASSPGWGPNTEAFF	TGTGCCAGCAGCCCAGGGTGGGGCCCGAACACTGAAGCTTTCTTT
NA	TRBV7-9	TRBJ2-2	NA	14	CASSLGSVTGELFF	TGTGCCAGCAGCTTAGGGAGCGTCACCGGGGAGCTGTTTTTT
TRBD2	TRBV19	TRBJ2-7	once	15	CASSPGTAGGFEQYF	TGTGCCAGTAGTCCGGGGACGGCCGGGGGGTTCGAGCAGTACTTC
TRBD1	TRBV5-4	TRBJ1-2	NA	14	CASSSTGADYGYTF	TGTGCCAGCAGCTCGACAGGGGCTGACTATGGCTACACCTTC
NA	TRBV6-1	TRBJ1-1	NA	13	CASSETGNTEAFF	TGTGCCAGCAGTGAAACAGGGAACACTGAAGCTTTCTTT
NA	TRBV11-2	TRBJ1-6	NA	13	CASSSSYNSPLHF	TGTGCCAGCAGTAGCTCCTATAATTCACCCCTCCACTTT
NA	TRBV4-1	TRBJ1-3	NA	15	CASSQGPGSGNTIYF	TGCGCCAGCAGCCAAGGTCCGGGATCTGGAAACACCATATATTTT
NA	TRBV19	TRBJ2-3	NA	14	CASSLTDFTDTQYF	TGTGCCAGTAGTCTGACAGACTTCACAGATACGCAGTATTTT
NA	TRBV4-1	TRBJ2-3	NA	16	CASSQVASEYTDTQYF	TGCGCCAGCAGCCAAGTCGCTAGCGAATACACAGATACGCAGTATTTT
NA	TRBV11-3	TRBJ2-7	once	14	CASSPYRDSYEQYF	TGTGCCAGCAGCCCTTACAGGGACTCCTACGAGCAGTACTTC
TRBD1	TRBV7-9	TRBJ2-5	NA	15	CAGTPPQGDQETQYF	TGTGCCGGGACTCCGCCACAGGGGGACCAAGAGACCCAGTACTTC
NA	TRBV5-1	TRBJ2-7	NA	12	CASSSGQNEQYF	TGCGCCAGCAGCTCGGGACAAAACGAGCAGTACTTC
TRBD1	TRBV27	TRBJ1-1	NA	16	CASRVWGQGANTEAFF	TGTGCCAGCAGAGTTTGGGGACAGGGGGCGAACACTGAAGCTTTCTTT
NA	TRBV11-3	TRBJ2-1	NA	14	CASSLASSYNEQFF	TGTGCCAGCAGCCTCGCTAGCTCCTACAATGAGCAGTTCTTC
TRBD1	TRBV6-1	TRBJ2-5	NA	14	CASRDRGLQETQYF	TGTGCCAGCCGGGACAGGGGGCTCCAAGAGACCCAGTACTTC
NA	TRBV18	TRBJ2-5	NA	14	CASSPLTGGETQYF	TGTGCCAGCTCACCGCTCACCGGCGGGGAGACCCAGTACTTC
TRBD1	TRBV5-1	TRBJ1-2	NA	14	CASSLVQGGYGYTF	TGCGCCAGCAGCTTGGTCCAGGGGGGCTATGGCTACACCTTC
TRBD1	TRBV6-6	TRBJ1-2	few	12	CASSIDRASYTF	TGTGCCAGCAGCATCGACAGGGCCAGCTACACCTTC
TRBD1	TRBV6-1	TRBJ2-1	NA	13	CGISRDRSNEQFF	TGTGGCATTTCCCGGGACAGGTCCAATGAGCAGTTCTTC
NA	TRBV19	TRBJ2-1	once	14	CASTRTGSYNEQFF	TGTGCCAGTACCCGGACTGGCTCCTACAATGAGCAGTTCTTC
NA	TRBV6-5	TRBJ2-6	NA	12	CCRGRGANVLTF	TGTTGCCGGGGAAGAGGGGCCAACGTCCTGACTTTC
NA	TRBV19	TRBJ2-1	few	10	CASKSNEQFF	TGTGCCAGTAAGAGCAATGAGCAGTTCTTC
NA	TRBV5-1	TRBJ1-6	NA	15	CASSLEGVENSPLHF	TGCGCCAGCAGCTTGGAAGGGGTTGAAAATTCACCCCTCCACTTT